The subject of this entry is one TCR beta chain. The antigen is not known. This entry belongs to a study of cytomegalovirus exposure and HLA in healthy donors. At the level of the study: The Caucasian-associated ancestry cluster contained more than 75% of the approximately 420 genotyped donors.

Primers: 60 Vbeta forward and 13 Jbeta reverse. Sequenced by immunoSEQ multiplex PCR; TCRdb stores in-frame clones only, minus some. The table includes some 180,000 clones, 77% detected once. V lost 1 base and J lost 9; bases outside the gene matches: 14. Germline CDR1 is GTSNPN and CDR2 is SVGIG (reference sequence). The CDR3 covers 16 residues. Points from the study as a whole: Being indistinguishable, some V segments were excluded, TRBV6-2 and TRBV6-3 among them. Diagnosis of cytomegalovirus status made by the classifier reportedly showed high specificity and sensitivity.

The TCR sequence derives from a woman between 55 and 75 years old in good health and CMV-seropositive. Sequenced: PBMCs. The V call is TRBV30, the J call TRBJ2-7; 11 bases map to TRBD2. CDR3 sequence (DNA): TGTGCCTGGAGTGCAGATTGGCTAGCGGGAGGAAAGGGGCAGTACTTC. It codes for CAWSADWLAGGKGQYF.